What follows are 4 T cell receptor beta chains derived from one specimen sequenced in a study of STAT3 mutations in large granular lymphocyte leukemia. Their antigens remain unidentified. Study observations and caveats: Every T-cell large granular lymphocyte leukemia patient had at least one immunodominant TCR beta clonotype.

Libraries were prepared by immunoSEQ multiplex PCR; TCRdb keeps only in-frame clonotypes and omits some of them. The sample shows approximately 10,000 clones, over 75% of them seen only once. Sequencing used peripheral blood mononuclear cells. All receptors come from an elderly man with T-cell large granular lymphocyte leukemia. Some clones in this sample may be carry-over from other donors' samples.

This sequence joins TRBV30 and TRBJ1-4, with 7 bases that match TRBD1. This CDR3 is built from 15 residues. Germline-derived CDR1 and CDR2 are GTSNPN and SVGIG (reference sequence). V shed 5 bases, J shed 0 bases, and the junction held 6 bases outside the gene matches. DNA for the CDR3: TGTGCCTGGGGGAGGACAGGAGCAACTAATGAAAAACTGTTTTTT. Translated, it gives CAWGRTGATNEKLFF.

The CDR3 loop is CASSLAGTTGNEQFF. The CDR3 nucleotides read TGTGCCAGCAGCCTCGCCGGGACAACGGGCAATGAGCAGTTCTTC. The rearrangement uses TRBV9 and TRBJ2-1, with D perhaps matching TRBD1 (6 bases). Trimming pared 4 bases from V and 6 bases from J, leaving 17 bases between. This CDR3 has 15 residues. Germline V lookup: CDR1 SGDLS, CDR2 YYNGEE.

The genes are TRBV25-1 and TRBJ2-3, with D possibly TRBD1 on 6 matching bases. The CDR3 consists of 13 residues. The germline gives CDR1 MGHDK, CDR2 SYGVNS. V was cut by 7 bases and J by 7 bases, with 15 bases left in between. The CDR3, as DNA: TGTGCCAGCAACCTAGCAGGGGATAATACGCAGTATTTT. This codes for CASNLAGDNTQYF. Complete variable domain (other parts from reference TRBV25-1 and TRBJ2-3): EADIYQTPRYLVIGTGKKITLECSQTMGHDKMYWYQQDPGMELHLIHYSYGVNSTEKGDLSSESTVSRIRTEHFPLTLESARPSHTSQYLCASNLAGDNTQYFGPGTRLTVL.

The chain joins TRBV18 to TRBJ1-2; 8 bases line up with TRBD1. V gave up 3 bases and J gave up 4 bases; unmatched junction bases: 4. The CDR3 is 14 residues long. Germline V gene data show CDR1 as KGHSH and CDR2 as LQKENI. CDR3 protein: CASSPGQGSYGYTF. CDR3 in DNA: TGTGCCAGCTCACCTGGACAGGGTAGCTATGGCTACACCTTC.